This T cell receptor (beta chain) stems from a study of cytomegalovirus exposure and HLA in healthy donors. Germline V gene sequence: CDR1 KGHSH, CDR2 LQKENI. This CDR3 is 13 amino acids long. V was trimmed by 3 bases and J by 6 bases, leaving 11 bases between them. Both 60 Vbeta primers and 13 Jbeta primers went into the PCR. Data came from immunoSEQ multiplex PCR; TCRdb stores just in-frame clones and leaves some out. The repertoire holds over 200,000 clones, with 70% to 85% as singletons. A note on this clone: Its matching antigen is unknown.

Study-wide points: In a later analysis, HLA-associated beta chains showed higher expansion and lower generation probabilities than comparable chains.

This chain connects TRBV18 to TRBJ2-5; weak D call: TRBD1 (5 bases). Sequenced material: PBMCs. This receptor was obtained from a woman between 40 and 50 years old in good health and CMV-seronegative. The CDR3 here is CASSPSRDQTQYF. The CDR3 DNA is TGTGCCAGCTCACCCTCCAGGGATCAGACCCAGTACTTC.